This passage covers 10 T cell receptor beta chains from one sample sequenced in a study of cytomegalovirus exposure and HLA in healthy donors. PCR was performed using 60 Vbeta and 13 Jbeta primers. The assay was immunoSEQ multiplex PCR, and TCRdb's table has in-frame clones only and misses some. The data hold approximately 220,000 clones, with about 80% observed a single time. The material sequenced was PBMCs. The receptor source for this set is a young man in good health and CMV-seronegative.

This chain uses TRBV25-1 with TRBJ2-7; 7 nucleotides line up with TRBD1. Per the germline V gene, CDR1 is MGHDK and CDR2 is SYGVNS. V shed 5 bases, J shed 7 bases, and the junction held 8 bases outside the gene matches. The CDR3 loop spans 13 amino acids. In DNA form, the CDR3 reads TGTGCCAGCAGTATTCCGGGACAGAGTGAGCAGTACTTC. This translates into CASSIPGQSEQYF.

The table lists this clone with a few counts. The CDR3 DNA sequence: TGTGCCAGCAGCTTGGTTCAGGGTAGTGGGCAGTACTTC. Its protein is CASSLVQGSGQYF. This chain joins TRBV5-5 and TRBJ2-7, with a tentative D call TRBD1 (5 bases). Germline-derived CDR1 and CDR2 are SGHKS and YYEKEE (reference sequence). The CDR3 totals 13 residues. V gave up 0 bases and J gave up 9 bases, with 13 bases separating them.

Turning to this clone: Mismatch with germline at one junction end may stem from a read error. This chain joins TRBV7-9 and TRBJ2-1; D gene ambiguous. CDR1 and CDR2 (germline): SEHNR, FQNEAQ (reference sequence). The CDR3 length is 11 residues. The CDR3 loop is CSSSSSNEQFF. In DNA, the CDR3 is TGTTCCAGCAGCTCCTCCAATGAGCAGTTCTTC.

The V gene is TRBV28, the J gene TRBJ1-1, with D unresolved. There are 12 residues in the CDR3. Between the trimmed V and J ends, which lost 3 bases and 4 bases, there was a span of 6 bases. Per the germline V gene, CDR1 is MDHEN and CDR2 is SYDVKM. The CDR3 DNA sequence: TGTGCCAGCAGTTTTATCCCCACTGAAGCTTTCTTT. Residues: CASSFIPTEAFF.

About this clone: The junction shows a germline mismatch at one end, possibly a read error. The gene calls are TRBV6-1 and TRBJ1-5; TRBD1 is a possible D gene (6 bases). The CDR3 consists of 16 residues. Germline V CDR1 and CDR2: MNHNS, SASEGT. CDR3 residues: CASREGQFTSNQPQHF. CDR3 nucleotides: TGTGCCAGCAGGGAAGGACAGTTTACGAGCAATCAGCCCCAGCATTTT.

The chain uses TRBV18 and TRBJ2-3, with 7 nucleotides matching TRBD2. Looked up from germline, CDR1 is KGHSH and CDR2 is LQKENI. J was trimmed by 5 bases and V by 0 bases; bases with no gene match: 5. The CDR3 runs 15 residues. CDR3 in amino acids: CASSPPGGSQDTQYF. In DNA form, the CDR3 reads TGTGCCAGCTCACCACCTGGCGGGAGTCAAGATACGCAGTATTTT.

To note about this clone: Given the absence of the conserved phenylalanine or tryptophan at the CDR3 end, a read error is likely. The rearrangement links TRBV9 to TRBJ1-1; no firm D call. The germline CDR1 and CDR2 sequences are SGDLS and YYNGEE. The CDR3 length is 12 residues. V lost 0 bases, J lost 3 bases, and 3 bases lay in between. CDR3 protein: CASSVVDTEAFL. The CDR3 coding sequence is TGTGCCAGCAGCGTAGTGGACACTGAAGCTTTCCTT.

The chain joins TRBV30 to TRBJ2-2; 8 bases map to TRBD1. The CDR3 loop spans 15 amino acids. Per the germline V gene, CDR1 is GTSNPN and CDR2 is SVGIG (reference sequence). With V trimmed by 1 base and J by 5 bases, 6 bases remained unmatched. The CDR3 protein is CAWSAGTGGTGELFF. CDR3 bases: TGTGCCTGGAGTGCAGGGACAGGTGGAACCGGGGAGCTGTTTTTT.

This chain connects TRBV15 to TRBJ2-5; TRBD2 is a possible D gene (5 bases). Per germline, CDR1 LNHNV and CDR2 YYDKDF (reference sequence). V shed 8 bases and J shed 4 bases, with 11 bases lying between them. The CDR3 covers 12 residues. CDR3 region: CATRAGSETQYF. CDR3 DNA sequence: TGTGCCACCCGTGCGGGCTCAGAGACCCAGTACTTC.

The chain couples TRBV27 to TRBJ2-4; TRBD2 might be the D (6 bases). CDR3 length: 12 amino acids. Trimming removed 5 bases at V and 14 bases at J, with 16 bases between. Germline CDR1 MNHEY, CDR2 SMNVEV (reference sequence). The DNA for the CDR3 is TGTGCCAGCAGTGCGGGACCGAGAGTCGAGTACTTC. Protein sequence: CASSAGPRVEYF.